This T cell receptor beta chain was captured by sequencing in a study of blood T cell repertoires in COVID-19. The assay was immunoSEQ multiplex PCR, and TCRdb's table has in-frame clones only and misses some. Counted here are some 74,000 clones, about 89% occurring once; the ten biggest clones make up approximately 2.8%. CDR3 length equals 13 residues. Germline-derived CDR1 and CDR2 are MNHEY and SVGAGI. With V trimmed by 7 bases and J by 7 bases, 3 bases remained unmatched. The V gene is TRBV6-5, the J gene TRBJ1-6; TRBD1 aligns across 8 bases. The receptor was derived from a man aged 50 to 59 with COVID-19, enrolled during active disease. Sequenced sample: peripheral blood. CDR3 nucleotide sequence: TGTGCCAGCATTACAGGGGGAAATTCACCCCTCCACTTT. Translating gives CASITGGNSPLHF.